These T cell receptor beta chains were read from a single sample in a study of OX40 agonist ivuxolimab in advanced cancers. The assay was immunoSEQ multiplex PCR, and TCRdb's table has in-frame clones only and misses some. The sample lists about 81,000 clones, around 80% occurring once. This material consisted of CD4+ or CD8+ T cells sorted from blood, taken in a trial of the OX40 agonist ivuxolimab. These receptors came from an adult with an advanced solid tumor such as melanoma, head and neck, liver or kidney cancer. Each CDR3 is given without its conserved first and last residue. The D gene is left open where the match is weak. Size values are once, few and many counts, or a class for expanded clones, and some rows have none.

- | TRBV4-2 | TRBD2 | ASSQGGSELGEQY
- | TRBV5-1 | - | ASKIGGPETQY
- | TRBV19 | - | ASSIRQDNEKLF
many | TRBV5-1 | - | ASSVSTGSNQPQH
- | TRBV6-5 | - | ASNPGGSYEQY
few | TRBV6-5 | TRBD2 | ASRPPGLRPWEQF
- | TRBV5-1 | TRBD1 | ASSYGTDNEKLF
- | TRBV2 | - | ASSGDFNEQF
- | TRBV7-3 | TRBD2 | ASSDLAGEVHEQY
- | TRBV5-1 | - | ASSLGGLAAYEQY
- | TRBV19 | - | ASSIDLSNTGELF
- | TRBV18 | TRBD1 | ASSLDRGQVGELF
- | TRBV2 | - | ASSDRHLGGGELF
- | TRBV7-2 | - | ASSSSGGRRSYNSPLH
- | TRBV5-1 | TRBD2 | ASSLAGGTDTQY
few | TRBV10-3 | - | AISESAEGNEQF
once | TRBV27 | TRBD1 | ASSRGTGRRNTEAF
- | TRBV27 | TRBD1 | ASSFVGQEHGYT
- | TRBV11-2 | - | ASSLPPRGEEAF
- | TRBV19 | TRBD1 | ASSADRVGTEAF
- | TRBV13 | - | ASSEEAGNNLETQY
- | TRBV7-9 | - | ASSGASDTQY
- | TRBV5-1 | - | ASSLADTQY
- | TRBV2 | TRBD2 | ASSVTGTNNEQF
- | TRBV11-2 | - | ASSLGAGQSSGANVLT
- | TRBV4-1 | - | ASSQNDWGPDTQY
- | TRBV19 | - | ASSREVDQPQH
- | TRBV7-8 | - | ASSPGGNIQY
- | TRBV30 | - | AWSVRYEQY
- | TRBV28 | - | ASSLALSGGIADTQY
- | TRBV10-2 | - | ASSDRVLRRGTDTQY
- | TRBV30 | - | AWSGLGTTNEKLF
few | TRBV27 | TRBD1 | ASVPSGGADTQY
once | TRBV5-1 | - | ASSRGHSYEQY
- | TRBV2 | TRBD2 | ASSRLAGTKETQY
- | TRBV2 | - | ASSETEGESTDTQY
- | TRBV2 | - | ASSDTGLSNSPLH
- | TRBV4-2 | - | ASSQDGTGYNEQF
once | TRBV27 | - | ASSSPARRNYGYT
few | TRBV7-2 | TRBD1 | ASSLEALQGVEQF
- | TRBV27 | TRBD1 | ASSPRQGWKNIQY
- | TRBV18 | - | ASSPGSPDYNEQF
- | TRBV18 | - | ASSPGLAYNEQF
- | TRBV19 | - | ASSMGSSYGYT
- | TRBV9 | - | ASSVGEGSYDGYT
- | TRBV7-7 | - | ASSPGGTVPTEAF
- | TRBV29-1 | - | SAEFGGLNTEAF
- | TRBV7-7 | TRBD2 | ASSLNRPGGQETQY
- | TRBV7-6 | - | ASSLGGTHSNQPQH
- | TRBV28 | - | ASSFPGRANYGYT